The rows below give T cell receptor beta chains drawn from one sample of a study of T cell repertoires in cytomegalovirus infection. TCRdb reprocessed the reads via MiXCR and lists one record per CDR3 protein. This table holds 200,000 to 250,000 distinct CDR3 sequences, approximately 24% found once. The sample consisted of CD8+ T cells from PBMCs. Every receptor here comes from a human donor in good health (CMV status not recorded). Some clones in this sample may be carry-over from other donors' samples. Each CDR3 is given with its conserved first and last residue. A D gene is named only where the DNA matches it firmly. For some rows the clone size is stated as once, few or many, or as a class when expanded; others skip it.

d_call	cdr3_length	clone_size	v_call	j_call	cdr3_aa	cdr3_nt
NA	14	NA	TRBV27	TRBJ1-5	CASSHTWGDQPQHF	TGTGCCAGCAGTCACACCTGGGGGGATCAGCCCCAGCATTTT
TRBD2	13	few	TRBV20-1	TRBJ2-7	CSVGTSGSYEQYF	TGCAGTGTTGGGACTAGCGGCTCCTACGAGCAGTACTTC
TRBD2	16	few	TRBV5-4	TRBJ2-3	CASSLWSGGAEDTQYF	TGTGCCAGCAGCTTGTGGAGCGGGGGGGCCGAAGATACGCAGTATTTT
NA	13	once	TRBV28	TRBJ2-7	CAIGGTSYLEQYF	TGTGCCATCGGCGGGACTTCATACCTTGAGCAGTACTTC
TRBD1	13	many	TRBV7-2	TRBJ1-1	CASSTTGTTEAFF	TGTGCCAGCAGCACGACAGGGACCACTGAAGCTTTCTTT
TRBD1	14	few	TRBV12-3/TRBV12-4	TRBJ1-4	CASSHRGRNEKLFF	TGTGCCAGCAGCCACAGGGGGCGAAATGAAAAACTGTTTTTT
TRBD1	16	few	TRBV12-3/TRBV12-4	TRBJ2-3	CASSFARGRGTDTQYF	TGTGCCAGCAGTTTCGCCAGGGGGCGTGGCACAGATACGCAGTATTTT
TRBD2	13	few	TRBV19	TRBJ2-1	CASSMGSGGPGFF	TGTGCCAGTAGTATGGGTAGCGGGGGCCCTGGGTTCTTC
NA	12	NA	TRBV27	TRBJ1-6	CASSLNNSPLHF	TGTGCCAGCAGCCTAAATAATTCACCCCTCCACTTT
NA	15	NA	TRBV7-6	TRBJ2-3	CASSLGPATEDTQYF	TGTGCCAGCAGCTTAGGTCCAGCAACCGAAGATACGCAGTATTTT
NA	13	few	TRBV20-1	TRBJ2-7	CSASLGYSYEQYF	TGCAGTGCTAGCCTCGGGTACTCCTACGAGCAGTACTTC
TRBD1	15	NA	TRBV15	TRBJ2-7	CATSSGTGFPYEQYF	TGTGCCACCAGCTCCGGGACAGGGTTCCCCTACGAGCAGTACTTC
NA	14	NA	TRBV27	TRBJ2-3	CASRVGLSPDTQYF	TGTGCCAGCAGGGTAGGGTTAAGCCCAGATACGCAGTATTTT
NA	15	NA	TRBV2	TRBJ2-5	CASSEDRSSQETQYF	TGTGCCAGCAGTGAGGACAGATCATCCCAAGAGACCCAGTACTTC
NA	14	NA	TRBV20-1	TRBJ2-1	CSARGLADYNEQFF	TGCAGTGCCCGGGGGCTAGCGGACTACAATGAGCAGTTCTTC
NA	14	few	TRBV12-3/TRBV12-4	TRBJ1-1	CASSWGAGDTEAFF	TGTGCCAGCAGTTGGGGGGCAGGGGACACTGAAGCTTTCTTT
NA	16	NA	TRBV5-1	TRBJ2-7	CASSLRGTGSSYEQYF	TGCGCCAGCAGCTTGCGGGGAACGGGGAGCTCCTACGAGCAGTACTTC
NA	14	NA	TRBV24-1	TRBJ2-7	CATSDSGAPYEQYF	TGTGCCACCAGTGATTCGGGGGCCCCGTACGAGCAGTACTTC
TRBD2	17	NA	TRBV19	TRBJ2-3	CASTPGLAMVNTDTQYF	TGTGCCAGTACCCCGGGACTAGCGATGGTAAACACAGATACGCAGTATTTT
NA	14	many	TRBV7-2	TRBJ2-1	CASSLGPNYNEQFF	TGTGCCAGCAGCCTCGGACCGAACTACAATGAGCAGTTCTTC
NA	14	NA	TRBV20-1	TRBJ1-5	CSARDRWGNQPQHF	TGCAGTGCTAGAGATAGATGGGGCAATCAGCCCCAGCATTTT
NA	14	many	TRBV7-2	TRBJ2-7	CASSPGTVSYEQYF	TGTGCCAGCAGCCCCGGGACTGTATCCTACGAGCAGTACTTC
TRBD1	17	once	TRBV7-3	TRBJ2-3	CANSLPRGQGSSDTQYF	TGTGCCAACAGCTTGCCGAGGGGACAGGGATCTTCAGATACGCAGTATTTT
TRBD1	13	many	TRBV28	TRBJ2-7	CASTLGGSYEQYF	TGTGCCAGCACCCTAGGGGGCAGTTACGAGCAGTACTTC
TRBD1	16	few	TRBV7-6	TRBJ2-7	CASSFNLQGALRPPHF	TGTGCCAGCAGCTTCAATCTACAGGGGGCGCTTAGGCCGCCCCACTTC
NA	15	NA	TRBV2	TRBJ1-6	CASSASGTSGSPLHF	TGTGCCAGCAGTGCATCCGGGACGAGTGGTTCACCCCTCCACTTT
TRBD1	15	few	TRBV7-9	TRBJ2-7	CASSWPGTGAHEQYF	TGTGCCAGCAGCTGGCCAGGGACAGGGGCCCACGAGCAGTACTTC
TRBD2	16	NA	TRBV7-8	TRBJ2-5	CASSPRTSGSQETQYF	TGTGCCAGCAGCCCCCGGACTAGCGGTTCCCAAGAGACCCAGTACTTC
NA	13	few	TRBV5-1	TRBJ1-1	CASSLGLETEAFF	TGCGCCAGCAGCTTGGGGTTGGAAACTGAAGCTTTCTTT
TRBD2	16	NA	TRBV14	TRBJ2-1	CASSQDWSGGAYEQFF	TGTGCCAGCAGCCAAGATTGGAGCGGGGGGGCATATGAGCAGTTCTTC
NA	13	few	TRBV12-3/TRBV12-4	TRBJ2-7	CASSLRTPYEQYF	TGTGCCAGCAGTTTGAGGACACCCTACGAGCAGTACTTC
TRBD2	16	few	TRBV7-9	TRBJ2-7	CASSKTSGGSRYEQYF	TGTGCCAGCAGCAAAACTAGCGGGGGGTCCCGCTACGAGCAGTACTTC
TRBD2	16	NA	TRBV6-6	TRBJ2-2	CASSYLAGENTGELFF	TGTGCCAGCAGTTACTTAGCGGGGGAGAACACCGGGGAGCTGTTTTTT
NA	14	NA	TRBV7-6	TRBJ2-5	CASSQLINQETQYF	TGTGCCAGCAGCCAGCTAATCAACCAAGAGACCCAGTACTTC
NA	13	many	TRBV14	TRBJ1-1	CASSQVSGGEAFF	TGTGCCAGCAGCCAAGTCTCGGGGGGAGAAGCTTTCTTT
NA	12	NA	TRBV19	TRBJ1-5	CASKISGQPQHF	TGTGCCAGTAAAATCAGTGGTCAGCCCCAGCATTTT
TRBD2	13	NA	TRBV2	TRBJ2-1	CASGLAGGYEQFF	TGTGCCAGCGGGCTAGCGGGGGGATATGAGCAGTTCTTC
NA	15	few	TRBV7-9	TRBJ2-7	CASSLGEGDPYEQYF	TGTGCCAGCAGCTTAGGTGAGGGGGATCCCTACGAGCAGTACTTC
TRBD2	16	NA	TRBV7-8	TRBJ2-1	CASSLRLASPYNEQFF	TGTGCCAGCAGCTTACGACTAGCTTCCCCCTACAATGAGCAGTTCTTC
NA	15	NA	TRBV20-1	TRBJ2-7	CSARLYRQGGYEQYF	TGCAGTGCTAGACTCTATCGACAGGGAGGCTACGAGCAGTACTTC
TRBD2	12	NA	TRBV29-1	TRBJ2-7	CSVSTPGGEQYF	TGCAGCGTTAGTACCCCGGGAGGGGAGCAGTACTTC
NA	15	NA	TRBV4-1	TRBJ2-1	CASSQVSSSYNEQFF	TGCGCCAGCAGCCAAGTTTCATCCTCCTACAATGAGCAGTTCTTC
NA	15	many	TRBV7-9	TRBJ2-7	CASSARDPLSYEQYF	TGTGCCAGCAGCGCCCGGGACCCCCTGAGTTACGAGCAGTACTTC
NA	13	few	TRBV15	TRBJ1-5	CATSRLSLEPQHF	TGTGCCACCAGCAGACTGTCTCTGGAGCCCCAGCATTTT
TRBD2	14	few	TRBV5-6	TRBJ2-3	CASSPLAGEDTQYF	TGTGCCAGCAGCCCCCTAGCGGGGGAGGATACGCAGTATTTT
NA	13	few	TRBV20-1	TRBJ2-7	CSADEGKNYEQYF	TGCAGTGCCGATGAAGGGAAAAACTACGAGCAGTACTTC
NA	15	NA	TRBV4-1	TRBJ1-1	CASSDWEPPVDEAFF	TGCGCCAGCAGCGACTGGGAACCCCCCGTCGATGAAGCTTTCTTT
TRBD1	18	many	TRBV6-1	TRBJ1-5	CASSPAKTGGLGNQPQHF	TGTGCCAGCAGTCCCGCGAAGACAGGGGGCCTGGGCAATCAGCCCCAGCATTTT
TRBD1	16	NA	TRBV20-1	TRBJ2-7	CSANRDRGLKLGEQYF	TGCAGTGCTAACCGGGACAGGGGGCTTAAATTGGGCGAGCAGTACTTC
NA	12	NA	TRBV11-2	TRBJ2-7	CASSLPGYEQYF	TGTGCCAGCAGCTTACCTGGATACGAGCAGTACTTC
NA	14	NA	TRBV6-9	TRBJ2-1	CASSQGYPSSEQFF	TGTGCCAGCAGTCAAGGGTATCCGTCCAGTGAGCAGTTCTTC
NA	14	NA	TRBV27	TRBJ2-7	CASRPQGLSYEQYF	TGTGCCAGCAGGCCACAGGGTCTCTCCTACGAGCAGTACTTC
TRBD2	14	NA	TRBV5-4	TRBJ2-7	CASSRLAGTYEQYF	TGTGCCAGCAGCCGACTAGCGGGGACCTACGAGCAGTACTTC
TRBD2	15	NA	TRBV29-1	TRBJ2-2	CSVEPSGDLDGELFF	TGCAGCGTTGAGCCTAGCGGGGATTTGGACGGGGAGCTGTTTTTT
NA	17	many	TRBV7-2	TRBJ2-1	CASSLDLSGGAYNEQFF	TGTGCCAGCAGCTTAGACTTATCAGGGGGGGCCTACAATGAGCAGTTCTTC
NA	13	NA	TRBV12-3/TRBV12-4	TRBJ2-3	CASSPELTDTQYF	TGTGCCAGCAGCCCAGAGTTGACAGATACGCAGTATTTT
TRBD2	15	few	TRBV5-6	TRBJ2-1	CASSLGTGGGNEQFF	TGTGCCAGCAGCTTGGGTACGGGGGGAGGCAATGAGCAGTTCTTC
NA	13	NA	TRBV20-1	TRBJ2-2	CSASSVDTGELFF	TGCAGTGCCAGCTCAGTGGACACCGGGGAGCTGTTTTTT
TRBD1	14	NA	TRBV28	TRBJ2-7	CASKGQGYSYEQYF	TGTGCCAGCAAGGGACAGGGATACTCCTACGAGCAGTACTTC